Listed here are 16 T cell receptor beta chains from one sample, sequenced in a study of identical twins. TCRdb recomputed calls from the 5' RACE reads with MiXCR, one row per CDR3 protein. Among under 500,000 distinct CDR3 sequences, 13% to 15% were seen once, and the ten largest hold approximately 0.98%. The same sample was also studied in work on yellow fever vaccine responses in identical twins.

The sample was CD4+ T cells sorted from blood. These receptors were collected from a woman aged 18 to 35 in good health.

This sequence joins TRBV12-3 or TRBV12-4 and TRBJ2-7; the D gene is possibly TRBD2 (6 bases). Trimming took off 3 bases at V and 9 bases at J, with 9 bases between the two ends. CDR3 size: 11 residues. CDR3 region: CASSFRERQYF. The CDR3 DNA sequence: TGTGCCAGCAGTTTTCGGGAGCGGCAGTACTTC.

The CDR3 here is CASSPRVGPSYGYTF. CDR3 nucleotide sequence: TGTGCCAGCAGCCCTAGGGTCGGGCCTTCCTATGGCTACACCTTC. The rearrangement uses TRBV9 and TRBJ1-2; D unclear. This CDR3 is 15 amino acids long. Germline V gives CDR1 SGDLS, CDR2 YYNGEE. The V gene lost 4 bases and the J gene lost 4 bases, with 17 bases spanning the gap.

There are a few counts of this clonotype. The chain has TRBV7-6 and TRBJ2-3; D uncertain. V was pared by 0 bases and J by 2 bases, with 15 bases between. This CDR3 is built from 17 residues. Germline V gives CDR1 SGHVS, CDR2 FNYEAQ. The CDR3 nucleotides read TGTGCCAGCAGCTTAGCCGGTTGGTGGAATTACACAGATACGCAGTATTTT. Translating gives CASSLAGWWNYTDTQYF.

The chain employs TRBV7-2 and TRBJ2-5; no firm D call. Per the germline V gene, CDR1 is SGHTA and CDR2 is FQGNSA. CDR3 length: 14 amino acids. The V end lost 5 bases, the J end lost 2 bases, and 12 bases lay between the germline ends. CDR3 in DNA: TGTGCCAGCAGCCCCGCTGGTCCTCAAGAGACCCAGTACTTC. The encoded protein is CASSPAGPQETQYF.

The chain couples TRBV19 to TRBJ2-5, with D possibly being TRBD1 (5 bases). V was trimmed by 1 base and J by 4 bases, leaving 7 bases between them. Germline values: CDR1 LNHDA, CDR2 SQIVND (reference sequence). CDR3 length equals 13 residues. As DNA, the CDR3 is TGTGCCAGTAGTATAGTAGGGGTAGAGACCCAGTACTTC. Amino acid sequence: CASSIVGVETQYF.

The chain combines TRBV5-1 with TRBJ2-6, with TRBD1 as a possible D gene (5 bases). Germline V gene data show CDR1 as SGHRS and CDR2 as YFSETQ. Trimming stripped 2 bases from V and 0 bases from J, with 18 bases between. The CDR3 sequence is 19 residues long. Here the CDR3 reads CASSLWGQSPSSGANVLTF. The CDR3 DNA reads TGCGCCAGCAGCTTATGGGGCCAGTCCCCTAGCTCTGGGGCCAACGTCCTGACTTTC.

The chain recombines TRBV11-2 with TRBJ2-7; TRBD2 agrees at 8 bases. The trim removed 5 bases at V and 2 bases at J, leaving 5 bases unmatched. This CDR3 is built from 14 residues. Looked up from germline, CDR1 is SGHAT and CDR2 is FQNNGV. CDR3 protein: CASSRSGETYEQYF. The CDR3 DNA is TGTGCCAGCAGCCGTAGCGGGGAGACCTACGAGCAGTACTTC.

V is TRBV4-3 and J is TRBJ2-1, with 8 bases lining up with TRBD2. The V segment lost 1 base and the J segment 7 bases; nucleotides outside the gene matches: 9. The CDR3 has 16 amino acids. The germline gives CDR1 LGHNA, CDR2 YSLEER. The DNA for the CDR3 is TGCGCCAGCAGCCAAGGAGCGGGAGTGGCGGGGAATGAGCAGTTCTTC. The encoded protein is CASSQGAGVAGNEQFF.

This clonotype showed up just a few times. This sequence joins TRBV3-1 and TRBJ2-7, with unresolved D. The CDR3 has 14 amino acids. Trimming removed 1 base from V and 3 bases from J, with 10 bases in between. Germline values: CDR1 LGHDT, CDR2 YNNKEL (reference sequence). The CDR3: CASSQGINLYEQYF. The CDR3 coding sequence is TGTGCCAGCAGCCAAGGGATAAACCTCTACGAGCAGTACTTC.

This chain uses TRBV3-1 with TRBJ2-5; no firm D call. The CDR3 runs 13 residues. Per germline, CDR1 LGHDT and CDR2 YNNKEL (reference sequence). Trimming left V 1 base short and J 5 bases short, with 8 bases between. The CDR3 DNA is TGTGCCAGCAGCCAAGTAGTCAGGGAGACCCAGTACTTC. This sequence encodes CASSQVVRETQYF.

This sequence joins TRBV11-2 and TRBJ2-7; no reliable D call. The CDR3 extends over 14 amino acids. Germline loops: CDR1 SGHAT, CDR2 FQNNGV. V was shortened by 0 bases and J by 3 bases, with 9 bases between the two germline ends. DNA for the CDR3: TGTGCCAGCAGCTTAGATGGGTATTACTACGAGCAGTACTTC. This gives the protein CASSLDGYYYEQYF.

This clonotype was seen repeatedly, ten times or more. This rearrangement joins TRBV29-1 to TRBJ1-1; D uncertain. V lost 1 base, J lost 4 bases, and 10 bases lay in between. Germline loops: CDR1 SQVTM, CDR2 ANQGSEA. The CDR3 runs 13 residues. CDR3 sequence: CSVEGKSGTEAFF. The DNA of the CDR3 is TGCAGCGTTGAAGGGAAATCGGGCACTGAAGCTTTCTTT.

This clonotype was seen only a few times. The chain combines TRBV20-1 with TRBJ2-3; D is undetermined. Germline V gives CDR1 DFQATT, CDR2 SNEGSKA (reference sequence). The CDR3 is made up of 14 amino acids. V was clipped by 5 bases and J by 0 bases, with 12 bases between them. In DNA, the CDR3 is TGCAGTGCTCCAGATGTGTTTAGCACAGATACGCAGTATTTT. This sequence encodes CSAPDVFSTDTQYF.

The chain is built from TRBV10-2 and TRBJ2-3; no reliable D call. Germline V gene lookup returns CDR1 WSHSY and CDR2 SAAADI. CDR3 length: 13 amino acids. The CDR3 DNA follows: TGCGCATCCCAAGGGCCCGGGACAGATACGCAGTATTTT. It codes for CASQGPGTDTQYF.

This clonotype has a handful of counts. The chain carries TRBV29-1 and TRBJ2-7; TRBD1 matches at 12 bases. Germline trimming cut 4 bases from V and 5 bases from J; bases unmatched to any gene: 6. Germline-derived CDR1 and CDR2 are SQVTM and ANQGSEA. The CDR3 consists of 14 residues. The CDR3 protein is CSVVLGTGGHEQYF. In DNA form, the CDR3 reads TGCAGCGTTGTCCTCGGGACAGGGGGCCACGAGCAGTACTTC.

This clonotype has just a few counts. The chain joins TRBV20-1 to TRBJ2-5; TRBD1 agrees at 7 bases. The CDR3 has 14 residues. Germline CDR1 is DFQATT and CDR2 is SNEGSKA (reference sequence). V shed 6 bases and J 1 base; nucleotides not matched to a gene: 8. The CDR3 DNA is TGCAGTGCAAAGGGACAGCCATTCCAAGAGACCCAGTACTTC. Its protein product is CSAKGQPFQETQYF.